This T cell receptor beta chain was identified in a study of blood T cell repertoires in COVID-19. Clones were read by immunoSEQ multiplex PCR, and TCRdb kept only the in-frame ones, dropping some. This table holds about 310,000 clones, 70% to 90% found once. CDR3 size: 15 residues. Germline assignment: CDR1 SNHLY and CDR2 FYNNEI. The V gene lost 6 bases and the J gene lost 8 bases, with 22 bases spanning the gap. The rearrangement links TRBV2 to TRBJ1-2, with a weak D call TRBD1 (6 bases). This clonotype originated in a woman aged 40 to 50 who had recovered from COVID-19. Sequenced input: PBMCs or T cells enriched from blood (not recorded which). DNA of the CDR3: TGTGCCAGCAGAGACCTACAGGGAATGGGGGCGGGCTACACCTTC. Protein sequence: CASRDLQGMGAGYTF.